The 12 T cell receptor beta chains below all came from one sample that was sequenced in a study of blood T cell repertoires in COVID-19. The table came from immunoSEQ multiplex PCR; TCRdb's copy has only in-frame clones and leaves some out. This sample yields around 130,000 clones, of which about 81% are seen a single time; about 4% belongs to the top ten. Material for sequencing was peripheral blood. The source is a woman at least 80 years old with acute or convalescent COVID-19.

The chain employs TRBV7-9 and TRBJ2-3; the match to TRBD1 covers 8 bases. The germline gives CDR1 SEHNR, CDR2 FQNEAQ (reference sequence). This CDR3 region has 12 residues. Germline trimming cut 8 bases from V and 10 bases from J; bases unmatched to any gene: 8. In DNA form, the CDR3 reads TGTGCCAGCGGAGAGTCAGGGGGCGCGCAGTATTTT. Amino acid sequence: CASGESGGAQYF.

The V and J genes are TRBV4-2 and TRBJ2-1; the D gene is possibly TRBD2 (5 bases). Germline-derived CDR1 and CDR2 are LGHNA and YNFKEQ. The length of the CDR3 is 20 residues. V shed 0 bases and J shed 0 bases, with 21 bases lying between them. CDR3 sequence: CASSQDRPSQSVSSYNEQFF. CDR3 sequence (DNA): TGTGCCAGCAGCCAAGATAGACCTAGCCAATCCGTAAGCTCCTACAATGAGCAGTTCTTC.

The J gene is TRBJ1-5, the V gene TRBV28; TRBD1 matches at 7 bases. The V segment lost 5 bases and the J segment 5 bases; nucleotides outside the gene matches: 6. There are 14 residues in the CDR3. Germline V gene sequence: CDR1 MDHEN, CDR2 SYDVKM. This CDR3 reads CASSRLRGDQPQHF. In DNA form, the CDR3 reads TGTGCCAGCAGTAGACTCAGGGGGGATCAGCCCCAGCATTTT.

The CDR3 is CASSRWEGLTNTEAFF. The CDR3 coding sequence is TGTGCCAGCTCACGGTGGGAGGGACTGACGAACACTGAAGCTTTCTTT. V and J are TRBV18 and TRBJ1-1; possibly TRBD1 for D (5 bases). From germline, CDR1 is KGHSH and CDR2 LQKENI. There are 16 residues in the CDR3. Between the trimmed V and J ends, which lost 4 bases and 1 base, there was a span of 16 bases.

This rearrangement joins TRBV5-1 to TRBJ2-1, with 9 bases fitting TRBD2. CDR3 size: 14 residues. Germline V gene data show CDR1 as SGHRS and CDR2 as YFSETQ. The junction had 5 bases not matched to a gene; V was cut back by 4 bases and J by 6 bases. The CDR3 region has the DNA TGCGCCAGCAGCGAGCGGGAGGCCGGCAATGAGCAGTTCTTC. Translated: CASSEREAGNEQFF.

In this sample, this clone turned up a few times. This rearrangement joins TRBV27 to TRBJ1-2; possibly TRBD1 for D (5 bases). The germline gives CDR1 MNHEY, CDR2 SMNVEV (reference sequence). V dropped 5 bases and J dropped 0 bases, with 13 bases sitting between them. The CDR3 has 15 residues. In DNA, the CDR3 is TGTGCCAGCAGTCCCCACAGGCGAGCTAACTATGGCTACACCTTC. Protein sequence: CASSPHRRANYGYTF.

The chain uses TRBV7-3 and TRBJ2-3; TRBD1 matches at 9 bases. Germline-derived CDR1 and CDR2 are SGHTA and FQGTGA. V dropped 8 bases and J dropped 4; count of bases not matched to a gene: 1. The CDR3 covers 12 residues. The CDR3, as DNA: TGTGCCAGCGGGGACAGGGCAGATACGCAGTATTTT. Its translation is CASGDRADTQYF.

The chain links TRBV5-1 to TRBJ2-7; D remains unclear. Trimming cost V 6 bases and J 2 bases, with 15 bases left between them. CDR1 SGHRS and CDR2 YFSETQ come from the germline V gene. The length of the CDR3 is 14 residues. The CDR3 sequence: CASNPTASPYEQYF. DNA for the CDR3: TGCGCCAGCAACCCCACAGCCAGCCCCTACGAGCAGTACTTC.

This chain links TRBV14 with TRBJ2-3; D ambiguous. Germline V CDR1 and CDR2: SGHDN, FVKESK. Deletions cut 4 bases from V and 2 bases from J, with 7 bases between. CDR3 length equals 13 residues. In DNA form, the CDR3 reads TGTGCCAGCAGCCCCTACTACACAGATACGCAGTATTTT. It is translated as CASSPYYTDTQYF.

The V call is TRBV5-1, the J call TRBJ1-1; D is uncertain. CDR3 length: 13 residues. Trimming stripped 1 base from V and 0 bases from J, with 4 bases between. The V gene's germline CDR1 is SGHRS and CDR2 YFSETQ. The CDR3 DNA sequence: TGCGCCAGCAGCTTGCATCTGAACACTGAAGCTTTCTTT. Amino acids: CASSLHLNTEAFF.

The chain links TRBV24-1 to TRBJ1-1, with no clear D. The length of the CDR3 is 13 residues. Looked up from germline, CDR1 is KGHDR and CDR2 is SFDVKD. Trimming removed 2 bases at V and 1 base at J, with 4 bases between. The CDR3 region is CATSDYKNTEAFF. The CDR3 DNA reads TGTGCCACCAGTGATTACAAGAACACTGAAGCTTTCTTT.

This chain connects TRBV5-6 to TRBJ2-7, with 7 bases aligning to TRBD2. CDR1 is SGHDT, CDR2 YYEEEE, per germline. Germline trimming cut 6 bases from V and 2 bases from J; bases unmatched to any gene: 8. CDR3 size: 14 residues. The DNA of the CDR3 is TGTGCCAGCATGAAGCGGGACCGAACCTACGAGCAGTACTTC. It translates to CASMKRDRTYEQYF.